This TCR beta chain stems from a study of T cells after posttransplantation cyclophosphamide. This clone was detected ten times or more. Antigen specificity is unknown. Sequencing was performed with immunoSEQ multiplex PCR; in TCRdb, only in-frame clones are kept and a portion is missing. Listed for the sample are fewer than 40,000 clones, none seen a single time. This CDR3 is 15 amino acids long. The germline V gene encodes CDR1 SGHTA and CDR2 FQGNSA. V gave up 5 bases and J gave up 2 bases, with 12 bases separating them. On the day of bone marrow donation, the related graft donor provided peripheral blood. General study findings and limits: Recipient CMV seropositivity and CMV reactivation strongly tracked TRB clonality. Donor CD8+ memory clones often dominated recipient blood repertoires at later times. Tissue-infiltrating T cells from skin or gut overlapped little with blood T cells.

The TCR originated in a woman in her 50s in good health and a related stem cell transplant donor. This sequence joins TRBV7-2 and TRBJ1-4; D might be TRBD1 (5 bases). The sequencing sample was made of PBMCs. CDR3 loop: CASSPLPGTNEKLFF. The CDR3 region has the DNA TGTGCCAGCAGCCCCCTTCCAGGGACTAATGAAAAACTGTTTTTT.